These 19 T cell receptor beta chains share one sample of origin, sequenced in a study of shared clonotypes between healthy human individuals. Measured with immunoSEQ multiplex PCR; TCRdb has only the in-frame clones, and not every one. This sample has 2 million to 3 million clones, with roughly 93% found just once. What was sequenced was naive CD4+ T cells from PBMCs. Stated subset: CD45RA+ positively selected. The receptors were sampled from a man aged 18 to 30 in good health. Some clones in this sample may be carry-over from other donors' samples.

This clone was recorded a few times. The chain joins TRBV28 to TRBJ1-5; D is ambiguous. Looked up from germline, CDR1 is MDHEN and CDR2 is SYDVKM. Trimming pared 7 bases from V and 4 bases from J, leaving 8 bases between. The CDR3 is made up of 12 amino acids. CDR3 DNA: TGTGCCAGCACCACTCAAAATCAGCCCCAGCATTTT. As protein: CASTTQNQPQHF.

A single count supports this clone. This chain uses TRBV6-1 with TRBJ1-3; no clear D gene. V shed 0 bases and J shed 4 bases, with 10 bases lying between them. This CDR3 has 15 amino acids. Germline V gene data show CDR1 as MNHNS and CDR2 as SASEGT. CDR3 residues: CASSEALGYGNTIYF. CDR3 coding DNA: TGTGCCAGCAGTGAAGCACTGGGTTACGGAAACACCATATATTTT.

Remarks on this clone: The same CDR3 can be traced to other DNA sequences in this sample. The chain links TRBV27 to TRBJ1-1, with D tentatively TRBD1 (5 bases). The CDR3 runs to 14 residues. CDR1 MNHEY and CDR2 SMNVEV come from the germline V gene (reference sequence). Between the trimmed V and J ends, which lost 1 base and 4 bases, there was a span of 10 bases. The CDR3 loop reads CASSLLVGGTEAFF. The CDR3 DNA reads as TGTGCCAGCAGTTTATTGGTCGGGGGCACTGAAGCTTTCTTT.

This clone was seen only a few times. This sequence joins TRBV28 and TRBJ1-5; the D gene is possibly TRBD1 (5 bases). V lost 5 bases to trimming and J lost 4 bases, with 18 bases between them. Germline-derived CDR1 and CDR2 are MDHEN and SYDVKM. The CDR3 has 16 residues. The CDR3 DNA is TGTGCCAGCAGTCCTCCACCCGGGACGGTTAATCAGCCCCAGCATTTT. It encodes CASSPPPGTVNQPQHF.

The chain uses TRBV2 and TRBJ1-2; no reliable D call. CDR3 size: 12 residues. Looked up from germline, CDR1 is SNHLY and CDR2 is FYNNEI. V lost 4 bases to trimming and J lost 4 bases, with 7 bases between them. CDR3 nucleotide sequence: TGTGCCAGCAGTGCACAGATCTATGGCTACACCTTC. This sequence encodes CASSAQIYGYTF.

In its sample, this clone was seen once. J is TRBJ2-2 and V is TRBV18, with D tentatively TRBD1 (5 bases). Germline values: CDR1 KGHSH, CDR2 LQKENI. CDR3 length: 18 amino acids. V shed 1 base and J shed 0 bases, with 15 bases lying between them. The CDR3 reads CASSPQGPLQANTGELFF. DNA of the CDR3: TGTGCCAGCTCACCACAGGGGCCCCTCCAAGCGAACACCGGGGAGCTGTTTTTT.

The V and J genes are TRBV5-1 and TRBJ2-2; tentatively, D is TRBD1 (6 bases). V lost 1 base, J lost 5 bases, and 18 bases lay in between. This CDR3 comprises 17 residues. Germline V gene lookup returns CDR1 SGHRS and CDR2 YFSETQ. CDR3 amino acids: CASSLSVITGRTGELFF. The CDR3 DNA is TGCGCCAGCAGCTTGTCTGTTATAACAGGGAGAACCGGGGAGCTGTTTTTT.

V and J are TRBV7-2 and TRBJ2-7; possibly TRBD1 for D (5 bases). Per the germline V gene, CDR1 is SGHTA and CDR2 is FQGNSA. CDR3 length: 15 amino acids. V was shortened by 5 bases and J by 4 bases, with 18 bases between the two germline ends. CDR3 sequence reads: CASSPHLARAYEQYF. Here the CDR3 DNA reads TGTGCCAGCAGCCCGCATCTGGCCAGGGCTTACGAGCAGTACTTC.

The chain couples TRBV19 to TRBJ2-5; no clear D. The CDR3 runs to 14 residues. Trimming cost V 5 bases and J 5 bases, with 15 bases left between them. CDR1 and CDR2 (germline): LNHDA, SQIVND (reference sequence). The CDR3 here is CASSPRGRRETQYF. CDR3 nucleotides: TGTGCCAGTAGTCCTCGAGGCCGCCGGGAGACCCAGTACTTC.

This chain links TRBV6-1 with TRBJ1-2; 7 positions agree with TRBD1. The germline V gene has CDR1 MNHNS and CDR2 SASEGT. This CDR3 has 13 residues. Trimming removed 6 bases from V and 5 bases from J; junction bases left unmatched: 6. CDR3 nucleotides: TGTGCCAGCAGACTACCGGGACAGTATGGCTACACCTTC. Residues: CASRLPGQYGYTF.

The chain is built from TRBV19 and TRBJ2-3; D is undetermined. V shed 8 bases and J shed 10 bases, with 13 bases lying between them. CDR3 size: 11 residues. Per the germline V gene, CDR1 is LNHDA and CDR2 is SQIVND (reference sequence). The CDR3 here is CASSTATAQYF. The CDR3 DNA reads as TGTGCCAGTTCCACGGCTACGGCGCAGTATTTT.

In the case of this clone: Other DNA sequences within the sample encode an identical CDR3. The chain carries TRBV5-1 and TRBJ2-3, with TRBD2 identical over 9 bases. The CDR3 is 15 residues long. The trim removed 4 bases at V and 1 base at J, leaving 4 bases unmatched. The germline gives CDR1 SGHRS, CDR2 YFSETQ. The chain's CDR3 is CASSPGLAGTDTQYF. The CDR3 nucleotides read TGCGCCAGCAGCCCGGGACTAGCCGGCACAGATACGCAGTATTTT.

Regarding this clone: Other DNA sequences in this sample translate to the same CDR3. This chain connects TRBV28 to TRBJ2-7, with 11 bases matching TRBD2. Per the germline V gene, CDR1 is MDHEN and CDR2 is SYDVKM. The J segment lost 4 bases and the V segment lost 5 bases, leaving 7 bases of the junction unmatched. This CDR3 is built from 15 residues. For the CDR3, the DNA is TGTGCCAGCAGTGGACCGGGACTAGCGGAATACGAGCAGTACTTC. This translates into CASSGPGLAEYEQYF.

The CDR3 is CASSEARRGQETQYF. As DNA, the CDR3 is TGTGCCAGCAGTGAAGCAAGGCGGGGTCAAGAGACCCAGTACTTC. The chain carries TRBV6-1 and TRBJ2-5, with a possible D match to TRBD2 (6 bases). The CDR3 extends over 15 amino acids. Trimming left V 0 bases short and J 2 bases short, with 10 bases between. Looked up from germline, CDR1 is MNHNS and CDR2 is SASEGT.

The rearrangement links TRBV6-1 to TRBJ1-5; D remains unclear. The CDR3 covers 13 residues. Germline CDR1 is MNHNS and CDR2 is SASEGT. Trimming stripped 2 bases from V and 6 bases from J, with 8 bases between. CDR3 DNA sequence: TGTGCCAGCAGTGAAAAGATTACTCAGCCCCAGCATTTT. Amino acid sequence: CASSEKITQPQHF.

V usage is TRBV9 and J usage is TRBJ2-2; 8 nucleotides match TRBD2. Unmatched junction bases numbered 11, after V lost 3 bases and J lost 4 bases. Looked up from germline, CDR1 is SGDLS and CDR2 is YYNGEE. The length of the CDR3 is 17 residues. The chain's CDR3 is CASSGHLGLDITGELFF. The CDR3 DNA sequence: TGTGCCAGCAGCGGCCATTTGGGACTAGACATCACCGGGGAGCTGTTTTTT. Looking up the rest from reference TRBV9 and TRBJ2-2 gives the full variable domain: DSGVTQTPKHLITATGQRVTLRCSPRSGDLSVYWYQQSLDQGLQFLIQYYNGEERAKGNILERFSAQQFPDLHSELNLSSLELGDSALYFCASSGHLGLDITGELFFGEGSRLTVL.

The chain couples TRBV7-6 to TRBJ2-7, with D perhaps TRBD2 (7 bases). V was pared by 5 bases and J by 4 bases, with 18 bases between. Per the germline V gene, CDR1 is SGHVS and CDR2 is FNYEAQ. The CDR3 has 15 residues. Here the CDR3 DNA reads TGTGCCAGCAGCGGTGGAGGGGGGGCAAGGTACGAGCAGTACTTC. It translates to CASSGGGGARYEQYF.

V is TRBV18 and J is TRBJ2-5; 7 bases align to TRBD1. The CDR3 extends over 16 amino acids. The V and J ends lost 3 bases and 5 bases, in that order; junction bases with no gene match: 12. Germline V gene data show CDR1 as KGHSH and CDR2 as LQKENI. For the CDR3, the DNA is TGTGCCAGCTCACCTTACAGGGGACAAACAGGGGAGACCCAGTACTTC. This translates into CASSPYRGQTGETQYF.

The V call is TRBV27, the J call TRBJ1-4, with TRBD1 identical over 9 bases. CDR3 length equals 17 residues. CDR1 and CDR2 (germline): MNHEY, SMNVEV (reference sequence). With 5 bases clipped from V and 3 bases from J, the junction kept 10 bases outside the gene matches. Written as DNA, the CDR3 is TGTGCCAGCAGTCCCGGGACAGGGAAGGTCTCTAATGAAAAACTGTTTTTT. Its protein product is CASSPGTGKVSNEKLFF.